This TCR beta chain was recorded in a study of shared clonotypes between healthy human individuals. General observations from the study: Owing to a small donor count, the genetic and exposure-history diversity represented was limited.

The germline CDR1 and CDR2 sequences are MNHNY and SVGAGI (reference sequence). The V gene lost 10 bases and the J gene lost 2 bases, with 12 bases spanning the gap. The CDR3 covers 14 residues. About this clone itself: Its target is not known.

Repertoires were generated with immunoSEQ multiplex PCR, while TCRdb's copy carries only in-frame clones and drops some. This sample has 740,000 or so clones; around 73% occur once, and the top ten carry 1.5% to 2%. The sample taken for sequencing was memory CD4+ T cells sorted from blood. Noted subset: CD45RA-negative fraction. This receptor was identified in a woman in her twenties or thirties in good health. J is TRBJ2-6 and V is TRBV6-6; D is possibly TRBD2 (6 bases). DNA for the CDR3: TGTGCCACCACTCGGGAGACTGGGGCCAACGTCCTGACTTTC. Its translation is CATTRETGANVLTF.